These 12 T cell receptor beta chains were all obtained from the same sample, sequenced in a study of blood T cell repertoires in COVID-19. TCRdb keeps only in-frame clones here, not all; method: immunoSEQ multiplex PCR. The sample records 150,000 to 200,000 clones, around 87% being singletons. The sequencing input was peripheral blood. The receptors were sampled from a man aged 40-49 years with active or convalescent COVID-19.

CDR3 DNA: TGTGCCATCAGTGTCGTAGGCAGCGAAAACTATGGCTACACCTTC. It codes for CAISVVGSENYGYTF. This chain connects TRBV10-3 to TRBJ1-2; D gene uncertain. Per the germline V gene, CDR1 is ENHRY and CDR2 is SYGVKD. Trimming shortened V by 4 bases and J by 2 bases, and 14 bases separated the two germline ends. The length of the CDR3 is 15 residues.

The V gene is TRBV7-2, the J gene TRBJ2-1; 13 bases are a match to TRBD2. In germline, CDR1 is SGHTA, CDR2 FQGNSA. V trimming: 6 bases; J trimming: 9 bases; junction bases outside the gene matches: 8. The CDR3 is made up of 15 amino acids. CDR3 bases: TGTGCCAGCAGTCGAACTAGCGGGGGGGCCGGTGAGCAGTTCTTC. Its protein is CASSRTSGGAGEQFF.

This sequence joins TRBV7-9 and TRBJ2-5; 8 positions agree with TRBD1. V was pared by 3 bases and J by 3 bases, with 3 bases of the junction left unmatched. CDR1 and CDR2 (germline): SEHNR, FQNEAQ (reference sequence). The CDR3 covers 14 residues. CDR3 nucleotides: TGTGCCAGCAGCTTGGCGGACAGGGAAGAGACCCAGTACTTC. It specifies CASSLADREETQYF.

Remarks on this clone: Within the sample, other DNA sequences also encode this same CDR3. The gene calls are TRBV6-1 and TRBJ1-2, with a tentative D call TRBD1 (5 bases). Germline V gives CDR1 MNHNS, CDR2 SASEGT. There are 12 residues in the CDR3. Trimming cost V 2 bases and J 5 bases, with 6 bases left between them. CDR3 DNA sequence: TGTGCCAGCAGTGAACAGGGATATGGCTACACCTTC. Protein sequence: CASSEQGYGYTF.

The chain couples TRBV27 to TRBJ2-7, with TRBD1 matching over 7 bases. Germline CDR1 reads MNHEY; CDR2 reads SMNVEV (reference sequence). The CDR3 covers 14 residues. V shed 6 bases and J 2 bases; nucleotides not matched to a gene: 7. CDR3: CASSHYTGAYEQYF. Written as DNA, the CDR3 is TGTGCCAGCAGCCATTATACAGGGGCCTACGAGCAGTACTTC.

Regarding this clone: This same CDR3 is encoded by further DNA sequences in the sample. This sequence joins TRBV10-3 and TRBJ1-2; TRBD1 matches 8 bases. Looked up from germline, CDR1 is ENHRY and CDR2 is SYGVKD. V was pared by 2 bases and J by 4 bases, with 0 bases of the junction left unmatched. CDR3 length equals 13 residues. CDR3 bases: TGTGCCATCAGTGAGGGACAGGGCTATGGCTACACCTTC. Its protein is CAISEGQGYGYTF.

This clone was seen a handful of times. The chain employs TRBV4-1 and TRBJ1-1, with 7 bases identical to TRBD1. The J segment lost 1 base and the V segment lost 0 bases, leaving 11 bases of the junction unmatched. Germline V gene data show CDR1 as MGHRA and CDR2 as YSYEKL. This CDR3 region has 18 residues. The CDR3 here is CASSQDVGQKIGNTEAFF. CDR3 coding DNA: TGCGCCAGCAGCCAAGATGTGGGACAGAAAATTGGGAACACTGAAGCTTTCTTT.

The chain carries TRBV4-1 and TRBJ2-1; maybe TRBD1 (5 bases). The germline V and J ends were trimmed by 4 bases and 8 bases, with 12 bases remaining between them. There are 13 residues in the CDR3. Per germline, CDR1 MGHRA and CDR2 YSYEKL. CDR3 region: CASSLNSGHEQFF. The CDR3 nucleotides read TGCGCCAGCAGCCTGAACTCAGGGCATGAGCAGTTCTTC.

The chain recombines TRBV4-1 with TRBJ1-4; perhaps TRBD1 as D (5 bases). Per the germline V gene, CDR1 is MGHRA and CDR2 is YSYEKL. Trimming cost V 0 bases and J 8 bases, with 19 bases left between them. This CDR3 comprises 17 residues. CDR3 in DNA: TGCGCCAGCAGCCAAGATTACCCAGGGAGGGAGGGCGAAAAACTGTTTTTT. Residues: CASSQDYPGREGEKLFF.

The chain is built from TRBV4-1 and TRBJ1-5; 7 positions match TRBD1. CDR1 MGHRA and CDR2 YSYEKL come from the germline V gene. This CDR3 contains 16 residues. V lost 5 bases to trimming and J lost 5 bases; unmatched junction nucleotides: 12. The CDR3 is CASSAPGQPSYQPQHF. The CDR3, as DNA: TGCGCCAGCAGCGCACCGGGACAGCCATCTTATCAGCCCCAGCATTTT.

J is TRBJ1-2 and V is TRBV6-5; tentative D call: TRBD1 (5 bases). V was shortened by 6 bases and J by 2 bases, with 10 bases between the two germline ends. The CDR3 length is 13 residues. Germline V lookup: CDR1 MNHEY, CDR2 SVGAGI. The CDR3 DNA reads TGTGCCAGCAGGTTGGACATGAACTATGGCTACACCTTC. The encoded protein is CASRLDMNYGYTF.

This clone came up once. The rearrangement uses TRBV5-5 and TRBJ2-7; 7 bases map to TRBD1. The germline V gene encodes CDR1 SGHKS and CDR2 YYEKEE (reference sequence). This CDR3 has 13 amino acids. V shed 4 bases and J 3 bases; nucleotides not matched to a gene: 4. The CDR3 sequence is CASSLRQGYEQYF. CDR3 sequence (DNA): TGTGCCAGCAGCCTTCGACAGGGCTACGAGCAGTACTTC.